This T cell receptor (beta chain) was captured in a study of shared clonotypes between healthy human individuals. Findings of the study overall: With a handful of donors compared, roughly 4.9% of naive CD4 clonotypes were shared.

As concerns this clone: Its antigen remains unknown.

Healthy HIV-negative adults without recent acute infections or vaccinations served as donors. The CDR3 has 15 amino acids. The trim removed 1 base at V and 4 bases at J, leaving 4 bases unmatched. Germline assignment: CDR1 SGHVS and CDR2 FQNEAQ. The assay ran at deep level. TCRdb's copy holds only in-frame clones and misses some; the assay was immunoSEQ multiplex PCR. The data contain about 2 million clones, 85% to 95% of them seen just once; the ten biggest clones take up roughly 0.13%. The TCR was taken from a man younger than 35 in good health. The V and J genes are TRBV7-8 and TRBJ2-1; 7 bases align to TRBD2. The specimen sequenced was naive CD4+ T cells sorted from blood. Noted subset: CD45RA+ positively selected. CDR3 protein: CASSLEGTTYNEQFF. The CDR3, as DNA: TGTGCCAGCAGCTTAGAGGGGACTACATACAATGAGCAGTTCTTC.